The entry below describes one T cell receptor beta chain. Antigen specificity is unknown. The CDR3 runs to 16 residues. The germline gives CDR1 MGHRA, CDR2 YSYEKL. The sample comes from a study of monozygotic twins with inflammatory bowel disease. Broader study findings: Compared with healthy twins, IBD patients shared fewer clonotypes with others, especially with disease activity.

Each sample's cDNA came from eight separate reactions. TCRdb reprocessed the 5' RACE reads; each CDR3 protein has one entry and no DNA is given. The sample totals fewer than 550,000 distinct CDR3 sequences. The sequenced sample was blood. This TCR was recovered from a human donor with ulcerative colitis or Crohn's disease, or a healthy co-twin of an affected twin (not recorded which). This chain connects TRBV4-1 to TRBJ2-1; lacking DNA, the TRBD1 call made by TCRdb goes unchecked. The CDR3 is CASSQRDRGTLNEQFF.